A single sample gave rise to the 28 T cell receptor beta chains below, sequenced in a study of shared clonotypes between healthy human individuals. Assay used: immunoSEQ multiplex PCR; TCRdb lists only in-frame clones, some missing. This repertoire shows more than 500,000 clones, around 96% found once; its top ten account for around 0.11%. Selected positively for CCR7 and CD45RO-negative, naive CD8 cells excluded terminally differentiated effector memory CD45RA+ cells. The sample was naive CD8+ T cells sorted from blood. Receptor source: a woman aged 25 to 39 in good health.

V gene TRBV7-9 combines with J gene TRBJ2-1; 8 bases agree with TRBD1. The V gene's germline CDR1 is SEHNR and CDR2 FQNEAQ (reference sequence). J lost 4 bases, V lost 5 bases, and 10 bases had no gene match. CDR3 length: 16 amino acids. The CDR3: CASSPGTGHNYNEQFF. CDR3 nucleotides: TGTGCCAGCAGCCCGGGGACAGGCCATAATTACAATGAGCAGTTCTTC. Full variable domain (rest looked up from reference TRBV7-9 and TRBJ2-1): DTGVSQNPRHKITKRGQNVTFRCDPISEHNRLYWYRQTLGQGPEFLTYFQNEAQLEKSRLLSDRFSAERPKGSFSTLEIQRTEQGDSAMYLCASSPGTGHNYNEQFFGPGTRLTVL.

V and J are TRBV25-1 and TRBJ2-7, with 12 nucleotides matching TRBD2. V lost 3 bases and J lost 2; bases outside the gene matches: 2. Germline V CDR1 and CDR2: MGHDK, SYGVNS. The CDR3 consists of 15 residues. CDR3 residues: CASSDRTSGTYEQYF. Written as DNA, the CDR3 is TGTGCCAGCAGTGACCGGACTAGCGGGACCTACGAGCAGTACTTC.

The CDR3 spells CASSYVRADTQYF. CDR3 nucleotides: TGTGCCAGCAGTTACGTGCGGGCGGATACGCAGTATTTT. J is TRBJ2-3 and V is TRBV6-5, with a possible D match to TRBD2 (5 bases). V lost 2 bases to trimming and J lost 6 bases, with 9 bases between them. The CDR3 is made up of 13 amino acids. CDR1 is MNHEY and CDR2 is SVGAGI in the germline V gene.

Comment on this clone: Other nucleotide sequences from this sample produce the same CDR3. V gene TRBV2 combines with J gene TRBJ2-5; possibly TRBD2 for D (6 bases). V was pared by 10 bases and J by 3 bases, with 12 bases between. The germline V gene has CDR1 SNHLY and CDR2 FYNNEI. CDR3 length equals 12 residues. CDR3 in amino acids: CATNPGEETQYF. CDR3 nucleotide sequence: TGTGCCACCAACCCGGGGGAAGAGACCCAGTACTTC.

This rearrangement joins TRBV6-1 to TRBJ2-7; 9 nucleotides align to TRBD2. The CDR3 covers 16 residues. CDR1 MNHNS and CDR2 SASEGT come from the germline V gene. V lost 3 bases, J lost 3 bases, and 9 bases stayed unmatched. In DNA, the CDR3 is TGTGCCAGCAGTGATACTGCGGGAGGGCCCAACTACGAGCAGTACTTC. As protein: CASSDTAGGPNYEQYF.

This rearrangement joins TRBV7-3 to TRBJ2-1; 10 bases map to TRBD2. CDR1 is SGHTA, CDR2 FQGTGA, per germline. With V trimmed by 4 bases and J by 5 bases, 2 bases remained unmatched. This CDR3 comprises 14 residues. This CDR3 reads CASSSGLADNEQFF. CDR3 DNA sequence: TGTGCCAGCAGCTCCGGACTAGCGGACAATGAGCAGTTCTTC.

DNA of the CDR3: TGCAGCGGGTACAGGGGAACTGAGCAGTTCTTC. It encodes CSGYRGTEQFF. The V call is TRBV29-1, the J call TRBJ2-1; TRBD1 agrees at 7 bases. Losses at the gene ends were 7 bases for V and 9 bases for J; bases not matched to a gene: 6. This CDR3 contains 11 residues. The germline V gene has CDR1 SQVTM and CDR2 ANQGSEA.

Here the CDR3 reads CSVVQTGTGRYEQYF. DNA for the CDR3: TGCAGCGTAGTACAGACCGGGACAGGGAGGTACGAGCAGTACTTC. The rearrangement links TRBV29-1 to TRBJ2-7; 9 bases map to TRBD1. Germline V gene data show CDR1 as SQVTM and CDR2 as ANQGSEA. J lost 4 bases, V lost 6 bases, and 13 bases had no gene match. The CDR3 sequence is 15 residues long.

DNA of the CDR3: TGTGCCAGCAGTAGGGGTTACACTGAAGCTTTCTTT. Its protein product is CASSRGYTEAFF. The rearrangement uses TRBV6-1 and TRBJ1-1; a possible D gene is TRBD1 (5 bases). V was cut by 5 bases and J by 3 bases, with 7 bases left in between. Germline values: CDR1 MNHNS, CDR2 SASEGT. The CDR3 is 12 amino acids.

The chain joins TRBV4-2 to TRBJ2-3; 8 bases match TRBD2. This CDR3 is built from 17 residues. Germline assignment: CDR1 LGHNA and CDR2 YNFKEQ. The junction had 11 bases not matched to a gene; V was cut back by 0 bases and J by 6 bases. The CDR3 DNA reads as TGTGCCAGCAGCCAAGATCTGAGCGGGAGAGGTAAGGATACGCAGTATTTT. This encodes CASSQDLSGRGKDTQYF.

This CDR3 is CASSLKVNEQFF. The CDR3 DNA follows: TGCGCCAGCAGCTTGAAAGTTAATGAGCAGTTCTTC. The chain uses TRBV5-1 and TRBJ2-1; unclear D gene. This CDR3 region has 12 residues. From germline, CDR1 is SGHRS and CDR2 YFSETQ. V lost 1 base to trimming and J lost 7 bases, with 6 bases between them.

V is TRBV27 and J is TRBJ1-1, with TRBD1 matching over 8 bases. The ends lost 5 bases at V and 0 bases at J; junction bases unmatched: 2. Germline V gives CDR1 MNHEY, CDR2 SMNVEV (reference sequence). This CDR3 comprises 14 residues. CDR3 protein: CASSGQGVNTEAFF. CDR3 DNA: TGTGCCAGCAGTGGACAGGGAGTGAACACTGAAGCTTTCTTT.

CDR3 protein: CARQGDYGYTF. CDR3 nucleotide sequence: TGCGCCAGACAGGGAGACTATGGCTACACCTTC. The V and J genes are TRBV10-1 and TRBJ1-2, with D possibly being TRBD1 (6 bases). V was shortened by 9 bases and J by 3 bases, with 8 bases between the two germline ends. The CDR3 loop spans 11 amino acids. Germline V gene sequence: CDR1 WNHNN, CDR2 SYGVQD (reference sequence).

The rearrangement links TRBV27 to TRBJ1-2, with 10 bases that match TRBD1. The germline V gene has CDR1 MNHEY and CDR2 SMNVEV (reference sequence). There are 16 residues in the CDR3. V shed 0 bases, J shed 7 bases, and the junction held 8 bases outside the gene matches. The CDR3 DNA is TGTGCCAGCAGTTTATCGGGCGGGACAGGGGAGTCTGGCTACACCTTC. This translates into CASSLSGGTGESGYTF.

The chain is built from TRBV5-4 and TRBJ1-4; possible D gene TRBD1, 6 bases. Trimming shortened V by 2 bases and J by 7 bases, and 18 bases separated the two germline ends. CDR1 SGHNT and CDR2 YYREEE come from the germline V gene (reference sequence). This CDR3 region has 16 residues. CDR3 coding DNA: TGTGCCAGCAGCTTAATCCCCAGGGGAGGGAGTGAAAAACTGTTTTTT. The encoded protein is CASSLIPRGGSEKLFF.

CDR3 protein: CASSPVWGTGELFF. The CDR3 DNA reads as TGTGCCAGCAGCCCAGTATGGGGCACCGGGGAGCTGTTTTTT. This chain joins TRBV7-7 and TRBJ2-2; no clear D gene. Germline V lookup: CDR1 SSHAT, CDR2 FNYEAQ (reference sequence). The CDR3 is made up of 14 amino acids. With 5 bases removed from V and 4 bases from J, the gap between germline ends came to 11 bases.

The chain combines TRBV7-9 with TRBJ2-1; 11 nucleotides match TRBD2. Trimming removed 4 bases from V and 0 bases from J; junction bases left unmatched: 8. CDR1 and CDR2 (germline): SEHNR, FQNEAQ (reference sequence). The CDR3 length is 18 residues. The CDR3 loop reads CASSSPTSGTSSYNEQFF. CDR3 DNA sequence: TGTGCCAGCAGCTCGCCGACTAGCGGGACGAGCTCCTACAATGAGCAGTTCTTC.

This clone appeared a single time. The chain recombines TRBV9 with TRBJ2-7; 10 nucleotides agree with TRBD1. Germline CDR1 reads SGDLS; CDR2 reads YYNGEE. CDR3 size: 14 residues. V trimming: 2 bases; J trimming: 3 bases; junction bases outside the gene matches: 2. The CDR3 DNA is TGTGCCAGCAGCGTTGGGACAGGGGACTACGAGCAGTACTTC. This encodes CASSVGTGDYEQYF. The entire variable domain, with the rest obtained from reference TRBV9 and TRBJ2-7, is as follows: DSGVTQTPKHLITATGQRVTLRCSPRSGDLSVYWYQQSLDQGLQFLIQYYNGEERAKGNILERFSAQQFPDLHSELNLSSLELGDSALYFCASSVGTGDYEQYFGPGTRLTVT.

This sequence joins TRBV11-2 and TRBJ2-7, with TRBD2 identical over 8 bases. Germline CDR1 is SGHAT and CDR2 is FQNNGV. With V trimmed by 0 bases and J by 4 bases, 5 bases remained unmatched. There are 15 residues in the CDR3. In DNA form, the CDR3 reads TGTGCCAGCAGCTTAGAGTTAGCGGGACCGTACGAGCAGTACTTC. The encoded protein is CASSLELAGPYEQYF.

The chain employs TRBV27 and TRBJ2-5; D is undetermined. CDR1 is MNHEY, CDR2 SMNVEV, per germline (reference sequence). This CDR3 is built from 10 residues. Deletions cut 10 bases from V and 7 bases from J, with 10 bases between. The CDR3 DNA reads as TGTGCCAACCCAGTGGGGACCCAGTACTTC. Translating it yields CANPVGTQYF.

The chain joins TRBV19 to TRBJ1-1; 9 nucleotides line up with TRBD1. This CDR3 spans 16 amino acids. V was pared by 6 bases and J by 3 bases, with 11 bases of the junction left unmatched. CDR1 is LNHDA and CDR2 is SQIVND in the germline V gene (reference sequence). The CDR3 sequence: CASRAIRDRVDTEAFF. DNA for the CDR3: TGTGCCAGTAGAGCGATTAGGGACAGGGTGGACACTGAAGCTTTCTTT.

The chain employs TRBV7-3 and TRBJ1-1; D unclear. Germline-derived CDR1 and CDR2 are SGHTA and FQGTGA. Between the trimmed V and J ends, which lost 2 bases and 2 bases, there was a span of 6 bases. CDR3 length: 13 amino acids. DNA of the CDR3: TGTGCCAGCAGCTTATTCGGCAACACTGAAGCTTTCTTT. It translates to CASSLFGNTEAFF.

V is TRBV28 and J is TRBJ1-3, with unresolved D. With 3 bases removed from V and 4 bases from J, the gap between germline ends came to 10 bases. There are 14 residues in the CDR3. Germline V gene lookup returns CDR1 MDHEN and CDR2 SYDVKM. The CDR3 here is CASSFSFPGNTIYF. The CDR3 region has the DNA TGTGCCAGCAGTTTTAGTTTTCCGGGAAACACCATATATTTT.

The CDR3 sequence: CASSLRSGSGEQYF. CDR3 coding DNA: TGTGCCAGCAGCTTACGAAGCGGGAGTGGCGAGCAGTACTTC. V is TRBV7-9 and J is TRBJ2-7; 8 nucleotides align to TRBD2. V lost 2 bases, J lost 6 bases, and 6 bases stayed unmatched. The CDR3 spans 14 residues. CDR1 is SEHNR and CDR2 is FQNEAQ in the germline V gene (reference sequence).

This clone was seen once. The chain uses TRBV29-1 and TRBJ1-1; D ambiguous. Trimming shortened V by 4 bases and J by 4 bases, and 13 bases separated the two germline ends. The CDR3 runs 13 residues. Germline CDR1 and CDR2: SQVTM and ANQGSEA. The CDR3 DNA follows: TGCAGCGTTGGGAAACGGGAGGGCACTGAAGCTTTCTTT. This codes for CSVGKREGTEAFF.

The chain employs TRBV28 and TRBJ2-7; tentatively, D is TRBD2 (5 bases). The CDR3 is 12 residues long. Trimming stripped 6 bases from V and 0 bases from J, with 6 bases between. The germline gives CDR1 MDHEN, CDR2 SYDVKM. The DNA for the CDR3 is TGTGCCAGCAGAGACTACTCCTACGAGCAGTACTTC. It translates to CASRDYSYEQYF.

The gene calls are TRBV27 and TRBJ2-3, with D perhaps matching TRBD1 or TRBD2 (5 bases each). This CDR3 comprises 18 residues. The germline V and J ends were trimmed by 2 bases and 0 bases, with 18 bases remaining between them. The germline V gene encodes CDR1 MNHEY and CDR2 SMNVEV (reference sequence). The CDR3 DNA is TGTGCCAGCAGTTTAAGGGGCGCCGGGGACCTGAGCACAGATACGCAGTATTTT. Translated: CASSLRGAGDLSTDTQYF.

This rearrangement joins TRBV19 to TRBJ1-1; TRBD1 is a possible D gene (5 bases). V lost 5 bases, J lost 8 bases, and 15 bases lay in between. Germline-derived CDR1 and CDR2 are LNHDA and SQIVND (reference sequence). CDR3 length: 13 residues. CDR3 DNA: TGTGCCAGTAGTGAGACCCCTTGGGGGGAAGCTTTCTTT. The encoded protein is CASSETPWGEAFF.